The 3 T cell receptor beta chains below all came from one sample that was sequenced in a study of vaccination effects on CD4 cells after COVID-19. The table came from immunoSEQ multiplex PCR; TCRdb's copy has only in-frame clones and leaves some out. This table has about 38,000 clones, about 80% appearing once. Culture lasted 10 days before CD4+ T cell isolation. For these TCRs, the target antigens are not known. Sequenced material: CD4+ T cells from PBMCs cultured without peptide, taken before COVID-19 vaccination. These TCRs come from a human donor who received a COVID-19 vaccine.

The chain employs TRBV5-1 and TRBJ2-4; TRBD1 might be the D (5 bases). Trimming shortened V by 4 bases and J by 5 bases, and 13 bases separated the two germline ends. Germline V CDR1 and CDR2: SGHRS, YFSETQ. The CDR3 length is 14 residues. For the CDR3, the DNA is TGCGCCAGCAGCGCCCAGGGTCCCCAAAACATTCAGTACTTC. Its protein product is CASSAQGPQNIQYF.

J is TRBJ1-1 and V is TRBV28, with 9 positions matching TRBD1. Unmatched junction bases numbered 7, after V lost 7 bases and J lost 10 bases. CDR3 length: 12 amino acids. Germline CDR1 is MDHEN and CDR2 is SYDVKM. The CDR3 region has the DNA TGTGCCAGCACCACAGGGGGCGCCGGAGCTTTCTTT. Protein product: CASTTGGAGAFF.

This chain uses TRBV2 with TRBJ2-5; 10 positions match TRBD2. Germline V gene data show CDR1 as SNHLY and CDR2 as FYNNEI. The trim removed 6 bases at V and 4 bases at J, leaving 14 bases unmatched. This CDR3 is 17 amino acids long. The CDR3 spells CASRGRGVAGGRETQYF. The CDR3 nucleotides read TGTGCCAGCAGAGGCCGGGGTGTAGCGGGGGGAAGAGAGACCCAGTACTTC.